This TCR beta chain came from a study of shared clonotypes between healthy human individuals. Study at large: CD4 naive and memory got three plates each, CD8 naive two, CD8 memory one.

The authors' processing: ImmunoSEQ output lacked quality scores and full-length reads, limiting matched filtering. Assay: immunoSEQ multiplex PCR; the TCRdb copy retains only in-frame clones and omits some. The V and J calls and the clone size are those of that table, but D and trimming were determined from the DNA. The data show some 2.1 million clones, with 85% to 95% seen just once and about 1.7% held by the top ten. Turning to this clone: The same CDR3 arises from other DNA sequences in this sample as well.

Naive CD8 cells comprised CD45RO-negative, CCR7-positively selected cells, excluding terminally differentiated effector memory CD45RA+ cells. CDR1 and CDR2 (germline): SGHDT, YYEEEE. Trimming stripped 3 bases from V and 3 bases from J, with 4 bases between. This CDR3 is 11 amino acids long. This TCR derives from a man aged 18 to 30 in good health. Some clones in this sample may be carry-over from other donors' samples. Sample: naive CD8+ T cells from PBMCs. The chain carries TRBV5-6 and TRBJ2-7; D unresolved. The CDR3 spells CASSSGYEQYF. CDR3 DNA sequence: TGTGCCAGCAGCTCGGGCTACGAGCAGTACTTC.